These T cell receptor beta chains were read from a single sample in a study of regulatory T cells in long-lasting Graves disease. One entry per CDR3 protein, called by TCRdb with MiXCR from the multiplex PCR reads. The sample records approximately 480,000 distinct CDR3 sequences, about 17% being singletons. This sample also belongs to another study, concerning T cells in Graves' hyperthyroidism and ophthalmopathy.

The sample consisted of peripheral blood mononuclear cells (PBMCs), taken at new diagnosis, from a patient treated with antithyroid drugs. The source of these receptors is a man aged 35 to 55 with Graves disease. Each CDR3 is given with its conserved first and last residue. Fields, in order: D gene, V gene, clone size, J gene, CDR3 DNA, CDR3 protein. The D gene is left open where the match is weak. A clone size is listed for some rows: how often the clone was seen (once, few, many), or a class if it is expanded.

.	TRBV3-1	.	TRBJ1-6	TGTGCCAGCGATCAAGGGTGGTATAATTCACCCCTCCACTTT	CASDQGWYNSPLHF
.	TRBV20-1	many	TRBJ2-3	TGCAGTGCTAAGCTGGGCACAGATACGCAGTATTTT	CSAKLGTDTQYF
.	TRBV28	many	TRBJ2-7	TGTGCCAGCAGTTTAATTGGGGCCTACGAGCAGTACTTC	CASSLIGAYEQYF
.	TRBV29-1	.	TRBJ2-1	TGCAGCGGCCGAATTAGCGTAGGTGAGCAGTTCTTC	CSGRISVGEQFF
.	TRBV12-5	.	TRBJ2-3	TGTGCTAGTGGGCCCGTCGGCACGCAGTATTTC	CASGPVGTQYF
.	TRBV6-1	few	TRBJ2-1	TGTGCCAGCAGTGGTAAAGAGATCGATGAGCAGTTCTTC	CASSGKEIDEQFF
.	TRBV5-6	few	TRBJ2-1	TGTGCCAGCAGCTTGATTCACAGCAATGAGCAGTTCTTC	CASSLIHSNEQFF
TRBD2	TRBV27	few	TRBJ2-2	TGTGCCAGCAGTTTAGGGGGGGAAATTAACACCGGGGAGCTGTTTTTT	CASSLGGEINTGELFF
TRBD1	TRBV2	few	TRBJ1-2	TGTGCCAGCAGCCCCAGACAGGGGTCACCGTCGGGCTACACCTTC	CASSPRQGSPSGYTF
TRBD2	TRBV13	many	TRBJ2-1	TGTGCCAGCAGCTTAGCGGGCCTAGCGGGCTACAATGAGCAGTTCTTC	CASSLAGLAGYNEQFF
TRBD2	TRBV2	many	TRBJ2-1	TGTGCCAGCATGGCTAGCGGCTACAATGAGCAGTTCTTC	CASMASGYNEQFF
TRBD1	TRBV20-1	.	TRBJ1-1	TGCAGTGCTGCCCCCCCCCGCAGGGGGGCTGAAGCTTTCTTT	CSAAPPRRGAEAFF
.	TRBV6-2/TRBV6-3	few	TRBJ2-1	TGTGCCAGCAGTGATGATGTCGGACTCTCTACTCACAATGAGCAGTTCTTC	CASSDDVGLSTHNEQFF
TRBD2	TRBV20-1	few	TRBJ2-1	TGCAGTGCGCCGCGGACTAGCGGGAATGAGCAGTTCTTC	CSAPRTSGNEQFF
.	TRBV28	many	TRBJ2-3	TGTGCCAGCAGTTTAGGTGTCGGGGACACAGATACGCAGTATTTT	CASSLGVGDTDTQYF
.	TRBV6-1	.	TRBJ1-4	TGTGCCAGCAGTGCCGGCTGGACAACTAATGAAAAACTGTTTTTT	CASSAGWTTNEKLFF
TRBD1	TRBV28	.	TRBJ2-3	TGTGCCAGCAGTTTAGGGACAGACCCTGCCGGGGATACGCAGTATTTT	CASSLGTDPAGDTQYF
.	TRBV19	few	TRBJ1-1	TGTGCCAGTAGTAACTATGAGGACACTGAAGCTTTCTTT	CASSNYEDTEAFF
.	TRBV19	.	TRBJ1-2	TGTGCCAGTAGTTTTGGGGGCCGGGACTATGGCTACACCTTC	CASSFGGRDYGYTF
TRBD2	TRBV6-1	few	TRBJ2-2	TGTGCCAGCGTCCTCGGGGGGGATAGGACCGGGGAGCTGTTTTTT	CASVLGGDRTGELFF
.	TRBV28	few	TRBJ2-4	TGTGCCAGCAGTTTAACGGAGGGGGGGAAAAACATTCAGTACTTC	CASSLTEGGKNIQYF
.	TRBV14	.	TRBJ1-6	TGTGCCAGCAGCCAAGACCGGGGTTTCTATAATTCACCCCTCCACTTT	CASSQDRGFYNSPLHF
TRBD1	TRBV12-3/TRBV12-4	many	TRBJ2-7	TGTGCCAGCAGTTTTAGGAACAGGGGAAAAGAGCAGTACTTC	CASSFRNRGKEQYF
.	TRBV12-5	.	TRBJ1-5	TGTGCTAGTGGTTTGGTACGGGGAAATCAGCCCCAGCATTTT	CASGLVRGNQPQHF